These 8 T cell receptor beta chains originate from one sample sequenced in a study of blood T cell repertoires in COVID-19. Measured with immunoSEQ multiplex PCR; TCRdb has only the in-frame clones, and not every one. The sample lists about 240,000 clones; approximately 86% were seen once. Sequencing used peripheral blood. Every receptor here comes from a woman aged 70-85 years with active or convalescent COVID-19.

The gene calls are TRBV18 and TRBJ2-2; D unclear. CDR3 length: 12 residues. Germline V gene sequence: CDR1 KGHSH, CDR2 LQKENI. The germline V and J ends were trimmed by 0 bases and 6 bases, with 2 bases remaining between them. The CDR3 DNA follows: TGTGCCAGCTCACCACCCTCCGGGGAGCTGTTTTTT. Amino acid sequence: CASSPPSGELFF. The whole variable domain, remainder taken from reference TRBV18 and TRBJ2-2, is NAGVMQNPRHLVRRRGQEARLRCSPMKGHSHVYWYRQLPEEGLKFMVYLQKENIIDESGMPKERFSAEFPKEGPSILRIQQVVRGDSAAYFCASSPPSGELFFGEGSRLTVL.

The chain links TRBV6-5 to TRBJ1-3; D is undetermined. V was pared by 7 bases and J by 0 bases, with 10 bases between. The CDR3 loop spans 14 amino acids. Germline lookup yields CDR1 MNHEY and CDR2 SVGAGI. The CDR3 sequence: CASNEQISGNTIYF. CDR3 in DNA: TGTGCCAGCAACGAACAAATCTCTGGAAACACCATATATTTT.

The V and J genes are TRBV24-1 and TRBJ2-3, with 9 bases matching TRBD1. Germline-derived CDR1 and CDR2 are KGHDR and SFDVKD. Trimming took 4 bases from V and 3 from J; bases not matched to a gene: 4. The CDR3 contains 15 residues. CDR3 nucleotides: TGTGCCACCAGTGACGGACAGGGGTGGACAGATACGCAGTATTTT. This codes for CATSDGQGWTDTQYF.

V usage is TRBV11-2 and J usage is TRBJ1-6; D remains unclear. Trimming cost V 4 bases and J 6 bases, with 7 bases left between them. Germline V gives CDR1 SGHAT, CDR2 FQNNGV. CDR3 length: 13 residues. The CDR3, as DNA: TGTGCCAGCAGCTCCCCGAGTAATTCACCCCTCCACTTT. It encodes CASSSPSNSPLHF.

The V call is TRBV9, the J call TRBJ1-5, with 7 bases that match TRBD1. J gave up 2 bases and V 2 bases, and 4 bases lay outside the gene matches. CDR1 and CDR2 from the germline V gene are SGDLS and YYNGEE. CDR3 length equals 15 residues. CDR3 coding DNA: TGTGCCAGCAGCGTCACAGGGGATGGCAATCAGCCCCAGCATTTT. Translated, it gives CASSVTGDGNQPQHF.

V and J are TRBV11-3 and TRBJ1-6, with a tentative D call TRBD1 (5 bases). Trimming left V 2 bases short and J 8 bases short, with 10 bases between. CDR1 is SGHNT and CDR2 is YENEEA in the germline V gene. The CDR3 sequence is 14 residues long. The chain's CDR3 is CASSLFDRDSPLHF. The CDR3 nucleotides are TGTGCCAGCAGCTTATTTGACAGAGATTCACCCCTCCACTTT.

This clone was seen more than once but under ten times. The chain joins TRBV5-1 to TRBJ1-1; possibly TRBD1 for D (5 bases). With 4 bases removed from V and 4 bases from J, the gap between germline ends came to 17 bases. The CDR3 runs 15 residues. The germline V gene encodes CDR1 SGHRS and CDR2 YFSETQ. The chain's CDR3 is CASSLWGEGATEAFF. As DNA, the CDR3 is TGCGCCAGCAGCCTTTGGGGGGAAGGAGCCACTGAAGCTTTCTTT.

The V and J genes are TRBV5-4 and TRBJ1-2; the D is unclear. The CDR3 covers 12 residues. CDR1 is SGHNT and CDR2 is YYREEE in the germline V gene (reference sequence). The ends were cut back, 3 bases at V and 4 bases at J, with 7 bases in the middle. Here the CDR3 reads CASSYDSYGYTF. CDR3 coding DNA: TGTGCCAGCAGCTATGACTCCTATGGCTACACCTTC.